The 15 T cell receptor beta chains below all came from one sample that was sequenced in a study of blood T cell repertoires in COVID-19. The protocol was immunoSEQ multiplex PCR, while the TCRdb copy is restricted to in-frame clones and leaves out a portion. The repertoire holds under 65,000 clones, with around 89% as singletons. Sequenced sample: peripheral blood. The receptors derive from a human donor in a cohort sampled during active COVID-19.

The chain joins TRBV19 to TRBJ2-1; 8 nucleotides match TRBD2. This CDR3 is built from 15 residues. Germline V gene lookup returns CDR1 LNHDA and CDR2 SQIVND (reference sequence). Unmatched junction bases numbered 2, after V lost 4 bases and J lost 0 bases. The CDR3 bases are TGTGCCAGTAGTACAGCGGGGGCCTCCTACAATGAGCAGTTCTTC. Translation gives CASSTAGASYNEQFF. The full variable domain, its missing parts supplied by reference TRBV19 and TRBJ2-1, is DGGITQSPKYLFRKEGQNVTLSCEQNLNHDAMYWYRQDPGQGLRLIYYSQIVNDFQKGDIAEGYSVSREKKESFPLTVTSAQKNPTAFYLCASSTAGASYNEQFFGPGTRLTVL.

The chain uses TRBV19 and TRBJ2-4; the match to TRBD2 covers 9 bases. The CDR3 is made up of 15 amino acids. V shed 9 bases, J shed 3 bases, and the junction held 9 bases outside the gene matches. CDR1 and CDR2 from the germline V gene are LNHDA and SQIVND (reference sequence). CDR3 residues: CASSPSGMGKNIQYF. The CDR3 nucleotides read TGTGCCAGCAGCCCTAGCGGGATGGGCAAAAACATTCAGTACTTC. The full variable domain, in which reference TRBV19 and TRBJ2-4 provide the parts outside the CDR3, is DGGITQSPKYLFRKEGQNVTLSCEQNLNHDAMYWYRQDPGQGLRLIYYSQIVNDFQKGDIAEGYSVSREKKESFPLTVTSAQKNPTAFYLCASSPSGMGKNIQYFGAGTRLSVL.

The CDR3 reads CASSLGGGQETQYF. The CDR3, as DNA: TGTGCCAGCAGCTTAGGCGGGGGGCAAGAGACCCAGTACTTC. The chain employs TRBV7-3 and TRBJ2-5; 8 bases fit TRBD2. The CDR3 sequence is 14 residues long. Germline V gives CDR1 SGHTA, CDR2 FQGTGA. With 2 bases clipped from V and 2 bases from J, the junction kept 1 base outside the gene matches.

This chain connects TRBV20-1 to TRBJ2-1, with D maybe TRBD2 (5 bases). The V gene lost 8 bases and the J gene lost 9 bases, with 11 bases spanning the gap. The CDR3 has 10 amino acids. Germline lookup yields CDR1 DFQATT and CDR2 SNEGSKA (reference sequence). CDR3 region: CSTERVEQFF. Written as DNA, the CDR3 is TGCAGTACTGAGAGGGTTGAGCAGTTCTTC.

The CDR3 loop is CASTSTSGIAPRNEQFF. Here the CDR3 DNA reads TGTGCCAGTACATCCACTAGCGGGATCGCTCCGCGGAATGAGCAGTTCTTC. The chain combines TRBV19 with TRBJ2-1; 10 positions match TRBD2. This CDR3 has 17 amino acids. Per the germline V gene, CDR1 is LNHDA and CDR2 is SQIVND (reference sequence). Losses at the gene ends were 7 bases for V and 7 bases for J; bases not matched to a gene: 16. The full variable domain, its missing parts supplied by reference TRBV19 and TRBJ2-1, is DGGITQSPKYLFRKEGQNVTLSCEQNLNHDAMYWYRQDPGQGLRLIYYSQIVNDFQKGDIAEGYSVSREKKESFPLTVTSAQKNPTAFYLCASTSTSGIAPRNEQFFGPGTRLTVL.

As DNA, the CDR3 is TGTGCCAGCAGCAGAATACAGGGCTCTGTTGCCGGGGAGCTGTTTTTT. It yields the protein CASSRIQGSVAGELFF. The chain combines TRBV7-6 with TRBJ2-2; TRBD1 might be the D (6 bases). V gave up 5 bases and J gave up 6 bases, with 19 bases separating them. The CDR3 contains 16 residues. The germline gives CDR1 SGHVS, CDR2 FNYEAQ.

There are a few counts of this clone. The chain uses TRBV7-9 and TRBJ1-5; D possibly corresponds to TRBD1 (5 bases). CDR1 is SEHNR and CDR2 is FQNEAQ in the germline V gene (reference sequence). The CDR3 length is 13 residues. Trimming left V 1 base short and J 4 bases short, with 5 bases between. The CDR3 here is CASSLGTNQPQHF. CDR3 DNA: TGTGCCAGCAGCTTAGGGACAAATCAGCCCCAGCATTTT.

The chain uses TRBV5-5 and TRBJ1-1; no clear D gene. The germline CDR1 and CDR2 sequences are SGHKS and YYEKEE (reference sequence). V shed 1 base and J shed 3 bases, with 7 bases lying between them. This CDR3 spans 13 amino acids. The DNA of the CDR3 is TGTGCCAGCAGCTTGTGGTCGGACACTGAAGCTTTCTTT. Protein product: CASSLWSDTEAFF.

The chain employs TRBV19 and TRBJ1-1; maybe TRBD1 (6 bases). CDR3 length equals 17 residues. Trimming took off 4 bases at V and 0 bases at J, with 18 bases between the two ends. The germline V gene has CDR1 LNHDA and CDR2 SQIVND (reference sequence). Here the CDR3 reads CASSKEQGRYMNTEAFF. CDR3 sequence (DNA): TGTGCCAGTAGTAAAGAACAGGGTCGTTACATGAACACTGAAGCTTTCTTT.

The rearrangement uses TRBV25-1 and TRBJ2-7; 7 bases line up with TRBD1. The CDR3 extends over 14 amino acids. Germline loops: CDR1 MGHDK, CDR2 SYGVNS. The CDR3 DNA sequence: TGTGCCAGCAGTGAGCCACCCCTTTCGACAGGGCCTGCCGTC. The encoded protein is CASSEPPLSTGPAV.

This clone was seen more than once but under ten times. CDR3 amino acids: CASRQAGVSRSHEQYF. The CDR3 DNA reads TGTGCCAGCCGCCAGGCGGGAGTTTCCCGTTCCCACGAGCAGTACTTC. The V call is TRBV27, the J call TRBJ2-7; 7 bases agree with TRBD2. The length of the CDR3 is 16 residues. The trim removed 8 bases at V and 5 bases at J, leaving 18 bases unmatched. Germline CDR1 reads MNHEY; CDR2 reads SMNVEV (reference sequence).

The chain joins TRBV5-5 to TRBJ2-1, with 9 bases that match TRBD2. This CDR3 has 15 residues. Per the germline V gene, CDR1 is SGHKS and CDR2 is YYEKEE (reference sequence). The V and J ends lost 0 bases and 2 bases, in that order; junction bases with no gene match: 0. The CDR3 bases are TGTGCCAGCAGCTTGGGCGGGGGGGCCTACAATGAGCAGTTCTTC. Protein sequence: CASSLGGGAYNEQFF.

The chain links TRBV24-1 to TRBJ2-2; 9 nucleotides agree with TRBD1. The germline V gene has CDR1 KGHDR and CDR2 SFDVKD. Trimming took 7 bases from V and 7 from J; bases not matched to a gene: 9. This CDR3 is built from 15 residues. The CDR3 loop reads CATSGTGQFGGELFF. The CDR3 region has the DNA TGTGCCACCAGCGGGACAGGGCAATTTGGCGGGGAGCTGTTTTTT.

A single count supports this clone. The rearrangement uses TRBV27 and TRBJ1-5, with D perhaps TRBD1 (6 bases). The CDR3 is 15 amino acids. Trimming took off 4 bases at V and 7 bases at J, with 17 bases between the two ends. Germline V lookup: CDR1 MNHEY, CDR2 SMNVEV (reference sequence). CDR3 bases: TGTGCCAGCAGTTATACAGGGAGTAGACGCCAGCCCCAGCATTTT. This translates into CASSYTGSRRQPQHF.

The rearrangement links TRBV10-3 to TRBJ1-2; possible D gene TRBD1, 6 bases. Per the germline V gene, CDR1 is ENHRY and CDR2 is SYGVKD. The CDR3 is 16 residues long. Trimming removed 0 bases from V and 6 bases from J, with 17 bases in between. The CDR3, as DNA: TGTGCCATCAGTGAGTCGCATGGGGGCAGTAGTAATGGCTACACCTTC. It specifies CAISESHGGSSNGYTF.